Below are 27 T cell receptor beta chains sequenced from a single sample in a study of beta chain features in type 1 diabetes. Their antigens are not known. The study reverse transcribed the entire isolated RNA, so it sequenced expressed TCRB transcripts. The data were produced by immunoSEQ multiplex PCR, yet TCRdb's version contains in-frame clones alone and is incomplete. Of about 700,000 clones listed, roughly 13% are singletons. Overall study findings and caveats: Moderately but significantly shorter TCRB CDR3s were found in Type 1 diabetes patients in all four CD4+ subsets.

The sample was naive CD4+ T cells from blood. Receptor source: a man younger than 30 with type 1 diabetes.

The chain combines TRBV4-1 with TRBJ1-1; perhaps TRBD1 as D (5 bases). The CDR3 loop spans 14 amino acids. Germline values: CDR1 MGHRA, CDR2 YSYEKL. V lost 4 bases and J 2 bases, leaving 11 bases between the germline ends. CDR3 residues: CASSPVQVNTEAFF. In DNA form, the CDR3 reads TGCGCCAGCAGCCCCGTACAGGTCAACACTGAAGCTTTCTTT.

The chain employs TRBV28 and TRBJ2-2, with D possibly being TRBD1 (5 bases). Germline V CDR1 and CDR2: MDHEN, SYDVKM. V was trimmed by 3 bases and J by 10 bases, leaving 9 bases between them. This CDR3 has 12 amino acids. Here the CDR3 reads CASSLGPLELFF. The CDR3, as DNA: TGTGCCAGCAGTTTGGGGCCCTTGGAGCTGTTTTTT.

The genes are TRBV6-5 and TRBJ2-7; D might be TRBD2 (7 bases). V lost 0 bases and J lost 1, with 13 bases in between. From germline, CDR1 is MNHEY and CDR2 SVGAGI. This CDR3 region has 16 residues. The CDR3 DNA reads as TGTGCCAGCAGTTACTCGTGGCGGGGGCCTTCCTACGAGCAGTACTTC. Encoded protein: CASSYSWRGPSYEQYF.

V is TRBV30 and J is TRBJ1-2; D is possibly TRBD1 (5 bases). Trimming took off 1 base at V and 2 bases at J, with 11 bases between the two ends. This CDR3 contains 14 residues. CDR1 and CDR2 from the germline V gene are GTSNPN and SVGIG (reference sequence). The CDR3 reads CAWSEGAGNYGYTF. DNA for the CDR3: TGTGCCTGGAGTGAAGGCGCAGGGAACTATGGCTACACCTTC.

The table lists this clone with a few counts. The chain combines TRBV28 with TRBJ2-3; D call uncertain. The germline V gene has CDR1 MDHEN and CDR2 SYDVKM. The V gene lost 8 bases and the J gene lost 0 bases, with 6 bases spanning the gap. CDR3 size: 12 residues. The CDR3 coding sequence is TGTGCCAGCCGAATGAGCACAGATACGCAGTATTTT. Translating gives CASRMSTDTQYF.

This clone was counted only a few times. The chain uses TRBV25-1 and TRBJ2-5; D uncertain. The CDR3 contains 12 residues. Germline V gene lookup returns CDR1 MGHDK and CDR2 SYGVNS. Trimming removed 3 bases from V and 4 bases from J, with 6 bases in between. CDR3 sequence (DNA): TGTGCCAGCAGTGATCATCGAGAGACCCAGTACTTC. This encodes CASSDHRETQYF. The complete variable domain, with remaining parts taken from reference TRBV25-1 and TRBJ2-5, reads EADIYQTPRYLVIGTGKKITLECSQTMGHDKMYWYQQDPGMELHLIHYSYGVNSTEKGDLSSESTVSRIRTEHFPLTLESARPSHTSQYLCASSDHRETQYFGPGTRLLVL.

This chain links TRBV6-5 with TRBJ1-1; D remains unclear. In germline, CDR1 is MNHEY, CDR2 SVGAGI. V lost 3 bases, J lost 2 bases, and 16 bases lay in between. This CDR3 is 16 amino acids long. In nucleotides, the CDR3 is TGTGCCAGCAGTTATAACCCCGGAAGGCCTAACACTGAAGCTTTCTTT. This gives the protein CASSYNPGRPNTEAFF.

The genes are TRBV29-1 and TRBJ2-5, with 9 bases fitting TRBD2. Germline V gene lookup returns CDR1 SQVTM and CDR2 ANQGSEA. Trimming removed 3 bases from V and 5 bases from J; junction bases left unmatched: 7. This CDR3 is 14 amino acids long. CDR3 residues: CSVDPSGAWETQYF. The CDR3 nucleotides read TGCAGCGTTGACCCTAGCGGGGCCTGGGAGACCCAGTACTTC.

This clone was detected a few times. The chain links TRBV6-1 to TRBJ1-2; the match to TRBD1 covers 8 bases. Germline CDR1 and CDR2: MNHNS and SASEGT. The CDR3 totals 14 residues. V shed 4 bases and J 7 bases; nucleotides not matched to a gene: 8. The CDR3 nucleotides are TGTGCCAGCAGTGGTGGAGGGACAGGATTTGGCTACACCTTC. Encoded protein: CASSGGGTGFGYTF.

The gene calls are TRBV29-1 and TRBJ2-1; 10 positions match TRBD1. The CDR3 totals 14 residues. The trim removed 6 bases at V and 3 bases at J, leaving 5 bases unmatched. Germline loops: CDR1 SQVTM, CDR2 ANQGSEA. The CDR3 DNA reads TGCAGCGTGAGTGGACAGGGGGACTACAATGAGCAGTTCTTC. The encoded protein is CSVSGQGDYNEQFF.

This clone was counted only a few times. V and J are TRBV30 and TRBJ2-7; D unclear. Trimming removed 0 bases from V and 8 bases from J, with 17 bases in between. The CDR3 covers 14 residues. CDR1 and CDR2 from the germline V gene are GTSNPN and SVGIG (reference sequence). The CDR3 protein is CAWSVAPVNFQQYF. CDR3 DNA: TGTGCCTGGAGTGTAGCGCCGGTCAACTTCCAGCAGTACTTC.

This chain connects TRBV28 to TRBJ2-5, with D maybe TRBD2 (6 bases). The germline gives CDR1 MDHEN, CDR2 SYDVKM. Trimming shortened V by 4 bases and J by 1 base, and 13 bases separated the two germline ends. CDR3 length: 15 amino acids. This CDR3 is CASSSQAGSQETQYF. The CDR3 DNA follows: TGTGCCAGCAGTTCCCAAGCCGGGAGCCAAGAGACCCAGTACTTC.

The chain has TRBV18 and TRBJ2-1; possible D gene TRBD1, 6 bases. The CDR3 totals 15 residues. Trimming removed 1 base from V and 8 bases from J, with 15 bases in between. Germline V gene sequence: CDR1 KGHSH, CDR2 LQKENI. CDR3 residues: CASSPRGDQGHEQFF. For the CDR3, the DNA is TGTGCCAGCTCACCACGAGGGGACCAGGGGCATGAGCAGTTCTTC.

This clone came up a few times. The chain employs TRBV29-1 and TRBJ1-1, with D unresolved. CDR3 size: 18 residues. V lost 6 bases and J lost 1, with 27 bases in between. Germline V gene sequence: CDR1 SQVTM, CDR2 ANQGSEA. The CDR3 spells CSVEGRVETAGPNTEAFF. The DNA for the CDR3 is TGCAGCGTAGAGGGAAGGGTGGAAACGGCGGGCCCGAACACTGAAGCTTTCTTT.

This clone was detected a few times. The rearrangement uses TRBV29-1 and TRBJ2-1; D may be TRBD1 (6 bases). The CDR3 loop spans 14 amino acids. Germline lookup yields CDR1 SQVTM and CDR2 ANQGSEA. V was shortened by 6 bases and J by 7 bases, with 19 bases between the two germline ends. CDR3 sequence reads: CSVQQGNGRNEQFF. The CDR3 DNA sequence: TGCAGCGTCCAACAGGGAAACGGTAGGAATGAGCAGTTCTTC.

The chain uses TRBV30 and TRBJ2-3; 9 nucleotides agree with TRBD1. The CDR3 consists of 15 residues. In germline, CDR1 is GTSNPN, CDR2 SVGIG (reference sequence). V was clipped by 3 bases and J by 2 bases; unmatched bases: 6. CDR3 DNA sequence: TGTGCCTGGAGCGGCGGGACAGGGATCACAGATACGCAGTATTTT. Translation gives CAWSGGTGITDTQYF.

The J gene is TRBJ2-7, the V gene TRBV6-5; D is possibly TRBD2 (5 bases). Germline-derived CDR1 and CDR2 are MNHEY and SVGAGI. V gave up 1 base and J gave up 0 bases, with 13 bases separating them. This CDR3 region has 16 residues. In nucleotides, the CDR3 is TGTGCCAGCAGTTACTATCGACCGGCGGGCTCCTACGAGCAGTACTTC. It translates to CASSYYRPAGSYEQYF.

The rearrangement uses TRBV27 and TRBJ2-7, with D maybe TRBD2 (6 bases). V was shortened by 5 bases and J by 3 bases, with 14 bases between the two germline ends. The V gene's germline CDR1 is MNHEY and CDR2 SMNVEV (reference sequence). CDR3 size: 14 residues. The CDR3 bases are TGTGCCAGCAGTGGATGGCGGGAAGGCTACGAGCAGTACTTC. Its protein product is CASSGWREGYEQYF.

The V gene is TRBV2, the J gene TRBJ2-3, with D possibly matching TRBD2 (7 bases). There are 13 residues in the CDR3. Per germline, CDR1 SNHLY and CDR2 FYNNEI. V dropped 7 bases and J dropped 3 bases, with 11 bases sitting between them. The CDR3 sequence: CASKGGGTDTQYF. The CDR3 DNA sequence: TGTGCCAGCAAGGGAGGGGGGACAGATACGCAGTATTTT.

This clone was seen only a few times. The rearrangement uses TRBV6-1 and TRBJ2-2, with TRBD2 matching 8 bases. The CDR3 contains 14 residues. J lost 3 bases, V lost 6 bases, and 3 bases had no gene match. From germline, CDR1 is MNHNS and CDR2 SASEGT. The CDR3 bases are TGTGCCAGCAGCCCGGGGGGGTACACCGGGGAGCTGTTTTTT. Translation gives CASSPGGYTGELFF.

The rearrangement links TRBV7-6 to TRBJ1-2; D call uncertain. From germline, CDR1 is SGHVS and CDR2 FNYEAQ. CDR3 length equals 14 residues. V was clipped by 5 bases and J by 2 bases, with 12 bases between them. The CDR3 nucleotides read TGTGCCAGCAGCCTTGATGGAGGGAACTATGGCTACACCTTC. Encoded protein: CASSLDGGNYGYTF.

V usage is TRBV19 and J usage is TRBJ1-4; D ambiguous. Per the germline V gene, CDR1 is LNHDA and CDR2 is SQIVND (reference sequence). Trimming removed 9 bases from V and 3 bases from J, with 17 bases in between. The length of the CDR3 is 15 residues. The CDR3 reads CASALKVGPNEKLFF. The DNA of the CDR3 is TGTGCCAGCGCTCTGAAGGTCGGCCCTAATGAAAAACTGTTTTTT.

The chain employs TRBV7-2 and TRBJ2-7; weak D call: TRBD1 (6 bases). The CDR3 runs to 15 residues. Germline CDR1 reads SGHTA; CDR2 reads FQGNSA. V was clipped by 1 base and J by 2 bases, with 12 bases between them. CDR3 amino acids: CASSLDRAQAYEQYF. CDR3 nucleotides: TGTGCCAGCAGCTTAGACAGGGCCCAAGCCTACGAGCAGTACTTC.

The chain is built from TRBV5-6 and TRBJ1-1; 9 bases align to TRBD1. The V and J ends lost 4 bases and 6 bases, in that order; junction bases with no gene match: 16. Looked up from germline, CDR1 is SGHDT and CDR2 is YYEEEE. The CDR3 length is 17 residues. CDR3 DNA: TGTGCCAGCAGCGTACGAGGTGGACAGGGGTTGTGGTCTGAAGCTTTCTTT. It translates to CASSVRGGQGLWSEAFF.

A few counts support this clone. V and J are TRBV13 and TRBJ2-3; tentative D call: TRBD1 (5 bases). The CDR3 consists of 16 residues. Trimming cost V 5 bases and J 1 base, with 16 bases left between them. Germline CDR1 PRHDT, CDR2 FYEKMQ (reference sequence). For the CDR3, the DNA is TGTGCCAGCAGCCCCAGTGACAGTTTGGGCACAGATACGCAGTATTTT. It yields the protein CASSPSDSLGTDTQYF.

This chain links TRBV6-1 with TRBJ1-5; possible D gene TRBD1, 5 bases. Germline V lookup: CDR1 MNHNS, CDR2 SASEGT. The CDR3 runs to 17 residues. The V end lost 4 bases, the J end lost 1 base, and 17 bases lay between the germline ends. The CDR3 loop is CASSAVMGGRSNQPQHF. The CDR3 DNA reads as TGTGCCAGCAGTGCGGTGATGGGGGGTCGGAGCAATCAGCCCCAGCATTTT.

V and J are TRBV27 and TRBJ2-3; D is ambiguous. The CDR3 totals 11 residues. Looked up from germline, CDR1 is MNHEY and CDR2 is SMNVEV (reference sequence). V was cut by 6 bases and J by 1 base, with 2 bases left in between. The CDR3 bases are TGTGCCAGCAGGGGCACAGATACGCAGTATTTT. Translating gives CASRGTDTQYF.